Reported below is one TCR beta chain. Its cognate antigen is unknown. This record comes from a study of post-analysis software for immune sequencing data. This CDR3 spans 13 amino acids. Trimming stripped 6 bases from V and 8 bases from J, with 14 bases between. The germline V gene has CDR1 DFQATT and CDR2 SNEGSKA (reference sequence). Study-level points and caveats: Controls had lower frequencies than patients of roughly five TRBV segments, which included TRBV5-6, TRBV5-1 and TRBV20-1.

Prepared TCR beta cDNA libraries contained unique molecular identifiers. TCRdb reprocessed the PCR reads via MiXCR and lists one record per CDR3 protein. The table shows hundreds of thousands of distinct CDR3 sequences, with approximately 38% occurring only once. The receptor was isolated from a girl aged 2-15 years with multiple sclerosis. Sequencing was done on a sample of blood. This chain links TRBV20-1 with TRBJ1-6; D is perhaps TRBD1 (6 bases). CDR3 in amino acids: CSAATGSDSPLHF. The CDR3 nucleotides are TGCAGTGCCGCTACAGGGTCGGATTCACCCCTCCACTTT.